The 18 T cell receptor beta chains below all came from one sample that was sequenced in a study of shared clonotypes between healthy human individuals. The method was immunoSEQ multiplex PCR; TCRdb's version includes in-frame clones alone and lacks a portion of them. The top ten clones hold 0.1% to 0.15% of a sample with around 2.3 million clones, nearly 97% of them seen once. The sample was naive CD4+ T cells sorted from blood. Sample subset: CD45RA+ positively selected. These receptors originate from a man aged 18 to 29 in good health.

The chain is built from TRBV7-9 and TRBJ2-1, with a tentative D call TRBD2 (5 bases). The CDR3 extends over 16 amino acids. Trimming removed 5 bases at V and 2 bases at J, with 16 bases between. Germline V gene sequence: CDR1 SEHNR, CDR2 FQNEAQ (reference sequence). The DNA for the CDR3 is TGTGCCAGCAGCCCGGTTAGAGGGCCTACCTACAATGAGCAGTTCTTC. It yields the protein CASSPVRGPTYNEQFF.

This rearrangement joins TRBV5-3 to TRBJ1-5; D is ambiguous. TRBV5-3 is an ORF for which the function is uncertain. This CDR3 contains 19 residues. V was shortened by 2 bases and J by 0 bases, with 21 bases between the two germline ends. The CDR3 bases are TGTGCCAGAAGCTTCAGAGATCCTGACGGAGGCTTTAGCAATCAGCCCCAGCATTTT. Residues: CARSFRDPDGGFSNQPQHF.

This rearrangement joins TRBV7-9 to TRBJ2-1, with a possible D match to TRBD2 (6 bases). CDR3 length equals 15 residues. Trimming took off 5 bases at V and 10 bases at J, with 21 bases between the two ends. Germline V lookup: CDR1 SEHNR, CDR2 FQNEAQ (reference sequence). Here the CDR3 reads CASSRDSLNFREQFF. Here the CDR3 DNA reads TGTGCCAGCAGCAGGGACTCATTAAACTTCAGGGAGCAGTTCTTC.

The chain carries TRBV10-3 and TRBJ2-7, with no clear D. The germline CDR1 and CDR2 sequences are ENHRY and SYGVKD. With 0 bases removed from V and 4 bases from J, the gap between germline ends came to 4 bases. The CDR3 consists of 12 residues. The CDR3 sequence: CAISESYYEQYF. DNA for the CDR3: TGTGCCATCAGTGAGTCATATTACGAGCAGTACTTC.

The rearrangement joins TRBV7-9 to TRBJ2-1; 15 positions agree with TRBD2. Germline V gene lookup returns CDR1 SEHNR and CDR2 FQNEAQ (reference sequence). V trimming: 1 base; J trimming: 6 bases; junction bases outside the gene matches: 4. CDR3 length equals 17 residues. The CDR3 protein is CASSLGSGLAGGNEQFF. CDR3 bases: TGTGCCAGCAGCTTAGGCTCGGGACTAGCGGGAGGCAATGAGCAGTTCTTC.

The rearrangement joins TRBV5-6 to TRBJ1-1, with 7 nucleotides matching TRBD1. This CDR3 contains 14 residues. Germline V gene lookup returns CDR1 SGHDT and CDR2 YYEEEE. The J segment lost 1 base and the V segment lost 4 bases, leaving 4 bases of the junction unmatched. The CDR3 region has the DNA TGTGCCAGCAGCGTACAGGGGAAGAACACTGAAGCTTTCTTT. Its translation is CASSVQGKNTEAFF.

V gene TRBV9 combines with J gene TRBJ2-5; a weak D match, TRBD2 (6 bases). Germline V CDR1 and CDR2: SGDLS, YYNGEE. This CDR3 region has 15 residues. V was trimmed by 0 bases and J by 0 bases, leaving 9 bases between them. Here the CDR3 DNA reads TGTGCCAGCAGCGTAGAGGAGGGGCACCAAGAGACCCAGTACTTC. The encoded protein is CASSVEEGHQETQYF.

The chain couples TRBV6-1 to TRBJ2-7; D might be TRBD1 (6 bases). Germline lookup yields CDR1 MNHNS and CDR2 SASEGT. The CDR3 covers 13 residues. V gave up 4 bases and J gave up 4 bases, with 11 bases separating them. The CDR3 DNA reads TGTGCCAGCAGTGCGCAGGGGAAGTACGAGCAGTACTTC. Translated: CASSAQGKYEQYF.

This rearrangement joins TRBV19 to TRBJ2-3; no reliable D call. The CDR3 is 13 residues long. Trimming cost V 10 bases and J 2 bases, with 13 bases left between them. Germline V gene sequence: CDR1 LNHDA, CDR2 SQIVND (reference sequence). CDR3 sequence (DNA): TGTGCCACCCTTAATTCACCCACAGATACGCAGTATTTT. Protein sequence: CATLNSPTDTQYF.

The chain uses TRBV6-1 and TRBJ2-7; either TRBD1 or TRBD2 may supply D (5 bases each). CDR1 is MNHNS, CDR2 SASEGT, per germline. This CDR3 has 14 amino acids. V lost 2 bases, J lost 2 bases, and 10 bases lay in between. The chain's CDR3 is CASSERDGTYEQYF. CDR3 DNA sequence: TGTGCCAGCAGTGAACGGGACGGCACCTACGAGCAGTACTTC.

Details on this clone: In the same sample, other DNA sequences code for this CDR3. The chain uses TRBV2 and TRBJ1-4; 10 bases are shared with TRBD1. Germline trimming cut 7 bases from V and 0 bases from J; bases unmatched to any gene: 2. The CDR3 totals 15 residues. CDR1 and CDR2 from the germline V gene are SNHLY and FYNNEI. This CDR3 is CASTGQGATNEKLFF. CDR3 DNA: TGTGCCAGCACCGGACAGGGGGCAACTAATGAAAAACTGTTTTTT. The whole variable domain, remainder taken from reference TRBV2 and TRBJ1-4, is EPEVTQTPSHQVTQMGQEVILRCVPISNHLYFYWYRQILGQKVEFLVSFYNNEISEKSEIFDDQFSVERPDGSNFTLKIRSTKLEDSAMYFCASTGQGATNEKLFFGSGTQLSVL.

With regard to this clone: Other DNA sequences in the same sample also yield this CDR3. CDR3 in DNA: TGTGCCAGCTCACCACCCCAGGGGGCCTACGAGCAGTACTTC. Residues: CASSPPQGAYEQYF. This rearrangement joins TRBV18 to TRBJ2-7, with TRBD1 matching over 7 bases. J was trimmed by 2 bases and V by 0 bases; bases with no gene match: 1. In germline, CDR1 is KGHSH, CDR2 LQKENI. This CDR3 contains 14 residues. Using reference TRBV18 and TRBJ2-7 for the parts outside the CDR3, the full variable domain is NAGVMQNPRHLVRRRGQEARLRCSPMKGHSHVYWYRQLPEEGLKFMVYLQKENIIDESGMPKERFSAEFPKEGPSILRIQQVVRGDSAAYFCASSPPQGAYEQYFGPGTRLTVT.

The CDR3 nucleotides are TGTGCCAGCAGCTTTTACAGTCCCCGGGACGGCTTTATGGGCTACACCTTC. This codes for CASSFYSPRDGFMGYTF. The V call is TRBV7-2, the J call TRBJ1-2; D is possibly TRBD1 (5 bases). This CDR3 is built from 17 residues. The germline V and J ends were trimmed by 3 bases and 8 bases, with 25 bases remaining between them. CDR1 is SGHTA and CDR2 is FQGNSA in the germline V gene.

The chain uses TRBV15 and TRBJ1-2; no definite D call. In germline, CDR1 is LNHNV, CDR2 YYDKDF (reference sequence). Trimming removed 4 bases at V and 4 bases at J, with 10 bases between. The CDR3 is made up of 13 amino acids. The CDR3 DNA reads TGTGCCACCAGCACCCCAACCCTCTATGGCTACACCTTC. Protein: CATSTPTLYGYTF. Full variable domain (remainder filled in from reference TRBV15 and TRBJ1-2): DAMVIQNPRYQVTQFGKPVTLSCSQTLNHNVMYWYQQKSSQAPKLLFHYYDKDFNNEADTPDNFQSRRPNTSFCFLDIRSPGLGDTAMYLCATSTPTLYGYTFGSGTRLTVV.

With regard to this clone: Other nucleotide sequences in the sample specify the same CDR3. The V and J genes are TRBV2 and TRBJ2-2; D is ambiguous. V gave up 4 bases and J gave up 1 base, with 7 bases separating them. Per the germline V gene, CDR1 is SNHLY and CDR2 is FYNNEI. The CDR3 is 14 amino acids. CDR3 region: CASSGHRNTGELFF. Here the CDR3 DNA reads TGTGCCAGCAGTGGGCACAGGAACACCGGGGAGCTGTTTTTT.

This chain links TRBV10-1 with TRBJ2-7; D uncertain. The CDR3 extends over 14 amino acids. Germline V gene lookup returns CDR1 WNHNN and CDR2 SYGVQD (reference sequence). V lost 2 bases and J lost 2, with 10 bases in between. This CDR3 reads CASSEQLVPYEQYF. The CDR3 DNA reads TGCGCCAGCAGTGAGCAATTAGTACCCTACGAGCAGTACTTC.

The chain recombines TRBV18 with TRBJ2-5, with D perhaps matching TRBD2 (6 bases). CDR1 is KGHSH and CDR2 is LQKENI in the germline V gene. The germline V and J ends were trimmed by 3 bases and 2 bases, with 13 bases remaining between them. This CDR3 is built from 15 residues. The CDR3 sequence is CASSPLLGGQETQYF. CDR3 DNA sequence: TGTGCCAGCTCACCCCTCCTGGGAGGACAAGAGACCCAGTACTTC.

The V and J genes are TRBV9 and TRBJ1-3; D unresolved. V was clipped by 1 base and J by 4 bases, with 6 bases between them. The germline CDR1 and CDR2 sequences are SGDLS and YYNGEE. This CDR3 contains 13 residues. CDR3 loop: CASSVTLGNTIYF. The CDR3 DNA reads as TGTGCCAGCAGCGTAACCCTCGGAAACACCATATATTTT.